This TCR beta chain was observed in a study of shared clonotypes between healthy human individuals. Naive CD8 cells, CD45RO-negative and positively selected for CCR7, excluded terminally differentiated effector memory CD45RA+ cells. Here immunoSEQ multiplex PCR was the method, and the copy in TCRdb shows in-frame clones only, minus some. Of roughly 2 million clones detected, approximately 94% appear once; the ten largest clones hold 0.9% to 1.3%. Germline-derived CDR1 and CDR2 are SGDLS and YYNGEE. The V and J ends lost 6 bases and 4 bases respectively, with 10 bases between them. The CDR3 length is 12 residues.

The sequence came from a man younger than 30 in good health. V gene TRBV9 combines with J gene TRBJ1-2; no clear D. Sequencing input: naive CD8+ T cells sorted from blood. For the CDR3, the DNA is TGTGCCAGCACGGGCAGTGTCTATGGCTACACCTTC. Protein: CASTGSVYGYTF.